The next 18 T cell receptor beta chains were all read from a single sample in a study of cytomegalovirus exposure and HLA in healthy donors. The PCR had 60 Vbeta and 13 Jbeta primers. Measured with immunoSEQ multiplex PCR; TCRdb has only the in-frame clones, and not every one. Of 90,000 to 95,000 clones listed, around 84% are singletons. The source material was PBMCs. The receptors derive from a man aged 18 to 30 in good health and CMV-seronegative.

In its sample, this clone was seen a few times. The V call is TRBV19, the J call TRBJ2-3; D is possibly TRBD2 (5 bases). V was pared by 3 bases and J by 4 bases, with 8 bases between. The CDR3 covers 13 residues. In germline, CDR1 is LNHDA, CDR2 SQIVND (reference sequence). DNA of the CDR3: TGTGCCAGTAGTATTCCCGGGGCAGATACGCAGTATTTT. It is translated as CASSIPGADTQYF.

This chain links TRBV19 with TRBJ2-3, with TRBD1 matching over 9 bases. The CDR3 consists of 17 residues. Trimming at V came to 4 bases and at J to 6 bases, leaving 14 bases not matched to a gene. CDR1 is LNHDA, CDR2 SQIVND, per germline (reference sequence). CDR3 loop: CASSRAPTGGVRDTQYF. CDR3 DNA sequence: TGTGCCAGTAGTAGGGCTCCGACAGGGGGGGTTCGGGATACGCAGTATTTT.

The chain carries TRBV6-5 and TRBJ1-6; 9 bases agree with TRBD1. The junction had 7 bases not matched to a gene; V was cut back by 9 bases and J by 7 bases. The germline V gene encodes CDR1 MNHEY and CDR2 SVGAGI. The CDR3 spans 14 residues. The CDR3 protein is CARTRDRENSPLHF. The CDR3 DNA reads TGTGCCAGGACCAGGGACAGGGAGAATTCACCCCTCCACTTT.

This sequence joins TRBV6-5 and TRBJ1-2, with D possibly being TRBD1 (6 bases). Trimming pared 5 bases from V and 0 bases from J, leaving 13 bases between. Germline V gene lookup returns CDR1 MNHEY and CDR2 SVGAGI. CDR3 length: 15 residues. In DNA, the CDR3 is TGTGCCAGCAGTCCAGGGGACGGCACTAACTATGGCTACACCTTC. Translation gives CASSPGDGTNYGYTF.

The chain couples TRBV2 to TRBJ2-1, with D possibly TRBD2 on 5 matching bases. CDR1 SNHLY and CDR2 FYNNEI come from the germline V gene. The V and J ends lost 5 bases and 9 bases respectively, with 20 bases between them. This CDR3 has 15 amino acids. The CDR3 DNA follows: TGTGCCAGCAGTAGCTCGGGATCGACGTCCATTGAGCAGTTCTTC. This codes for CASSSSGSTSIEQFF.

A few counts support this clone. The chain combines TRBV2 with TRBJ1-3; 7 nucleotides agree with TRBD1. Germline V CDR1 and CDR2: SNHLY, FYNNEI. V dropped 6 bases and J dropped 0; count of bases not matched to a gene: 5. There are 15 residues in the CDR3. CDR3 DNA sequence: TGTGCCAGCAGACCGGGACAGCCCTCTGGAAACACCATATATTTT. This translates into CASRPGQPSGNTIYF.

CDR3 sequence (DNA): TGTGCCAGCAGCTTGGGACAGGGGATTTACTACGAGCAGTACTTC. Protein sequence: CASSLGQGIYYEQYF. The V and J genes are TRBV11-2 and TRBJ2-7; 10 nucleotides agree with TRBD1. In germline, CDR1 is SGHAT, CDR2 FQNNGV. Trimming cost V 3 bases and J 3 bases; bases outside gene matches: 5. CDR3 length: 15 residues.

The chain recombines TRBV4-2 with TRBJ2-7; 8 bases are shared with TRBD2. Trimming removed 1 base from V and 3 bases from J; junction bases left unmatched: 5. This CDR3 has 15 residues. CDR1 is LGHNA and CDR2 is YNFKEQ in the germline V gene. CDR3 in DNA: TGTGCCAGCAGCCAAGGAAATAGCGGGGACTACGAGCAGTACTTC. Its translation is CASSQGNSGDYEQYF.

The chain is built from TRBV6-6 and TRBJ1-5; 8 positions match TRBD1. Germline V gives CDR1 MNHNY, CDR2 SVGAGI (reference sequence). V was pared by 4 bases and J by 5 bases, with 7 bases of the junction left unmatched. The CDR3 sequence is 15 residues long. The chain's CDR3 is CASSFGQGGDQPQHF. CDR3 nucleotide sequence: TGTGCCAGCAGTTTCGGACAGGGAGGTGATCAGCCCCAGCATTTT.

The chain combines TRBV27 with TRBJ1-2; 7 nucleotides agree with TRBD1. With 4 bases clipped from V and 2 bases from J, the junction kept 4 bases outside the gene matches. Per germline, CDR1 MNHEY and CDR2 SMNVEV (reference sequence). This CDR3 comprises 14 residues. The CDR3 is CASSSSGQNYGYTF. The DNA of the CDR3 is TGTGCCAGCAGTTCCTCGGGACAGAACTATGGCTACACCTTC.

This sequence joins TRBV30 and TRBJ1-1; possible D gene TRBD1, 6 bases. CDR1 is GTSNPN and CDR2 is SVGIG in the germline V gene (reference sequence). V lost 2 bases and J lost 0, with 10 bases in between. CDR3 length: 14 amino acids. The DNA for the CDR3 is TGTGCCTGGAGTAGGACAGATATGAACACTGAAGCTTTCTTT. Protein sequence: CAWSRTDMNTEAFF.

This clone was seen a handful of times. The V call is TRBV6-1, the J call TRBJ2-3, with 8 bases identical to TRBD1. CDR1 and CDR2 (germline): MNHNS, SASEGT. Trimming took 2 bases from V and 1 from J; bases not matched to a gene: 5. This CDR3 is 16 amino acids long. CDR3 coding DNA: TGTGCCAGCAGTGAACCCAGGGGGCGGGGCACAGATACGCAGTATTTT. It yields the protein CASSEPRGRGTDTQYF.

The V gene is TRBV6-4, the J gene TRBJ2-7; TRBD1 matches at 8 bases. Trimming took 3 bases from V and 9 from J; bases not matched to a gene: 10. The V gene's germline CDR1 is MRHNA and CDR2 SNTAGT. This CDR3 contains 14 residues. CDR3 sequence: CASSESSAGGLQYF. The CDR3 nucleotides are TGTGCCAGCAGTGAAAGTTCGGCAGGGGGCCTGCAGTACTTC.

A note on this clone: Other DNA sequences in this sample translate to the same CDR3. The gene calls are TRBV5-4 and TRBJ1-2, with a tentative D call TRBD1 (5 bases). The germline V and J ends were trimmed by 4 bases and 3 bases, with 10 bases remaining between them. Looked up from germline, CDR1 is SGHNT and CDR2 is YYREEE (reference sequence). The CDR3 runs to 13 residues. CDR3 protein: CASSPQGYYGYTF. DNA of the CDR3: TGTGCCAGCAGCCCGCAGGGTTACTATGGCTACACCTTC.

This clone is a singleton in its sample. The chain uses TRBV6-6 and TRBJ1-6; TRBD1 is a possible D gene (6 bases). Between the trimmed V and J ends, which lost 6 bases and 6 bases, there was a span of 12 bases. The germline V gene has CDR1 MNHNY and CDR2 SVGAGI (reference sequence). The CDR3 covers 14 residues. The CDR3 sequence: CASRGQFFNSPLHF. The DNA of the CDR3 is TGTGCCAGCAGAGGACAGTTTTTTAATTCACCCCTCCACTTT.

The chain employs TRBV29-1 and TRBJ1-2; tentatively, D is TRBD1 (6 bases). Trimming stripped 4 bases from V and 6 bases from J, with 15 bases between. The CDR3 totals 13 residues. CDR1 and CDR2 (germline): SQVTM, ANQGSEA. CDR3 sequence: CSVVGGGYDGYTF. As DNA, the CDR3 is TGCAGCGTTGTGGGAGGGGGTTACGATGGCTACACCTTC.

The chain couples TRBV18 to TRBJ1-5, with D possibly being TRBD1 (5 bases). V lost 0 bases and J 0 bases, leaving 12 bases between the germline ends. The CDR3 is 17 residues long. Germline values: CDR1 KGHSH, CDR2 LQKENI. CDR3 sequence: CASSPPSQAYSNQPQHF. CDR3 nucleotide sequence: TGTGCCAGCTCACCACCGTCACAGGCTTATAGCAATCAGCCCCAGCATTTT.

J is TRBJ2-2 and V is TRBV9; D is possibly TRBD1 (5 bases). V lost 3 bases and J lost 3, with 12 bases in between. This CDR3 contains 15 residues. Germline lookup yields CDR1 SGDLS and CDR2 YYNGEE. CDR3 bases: TGTGCCAGCAGCGGCTTGACAGAGTACACCGGGGAGCTGTTTTTT. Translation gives CASSGLTEYTGELFF.